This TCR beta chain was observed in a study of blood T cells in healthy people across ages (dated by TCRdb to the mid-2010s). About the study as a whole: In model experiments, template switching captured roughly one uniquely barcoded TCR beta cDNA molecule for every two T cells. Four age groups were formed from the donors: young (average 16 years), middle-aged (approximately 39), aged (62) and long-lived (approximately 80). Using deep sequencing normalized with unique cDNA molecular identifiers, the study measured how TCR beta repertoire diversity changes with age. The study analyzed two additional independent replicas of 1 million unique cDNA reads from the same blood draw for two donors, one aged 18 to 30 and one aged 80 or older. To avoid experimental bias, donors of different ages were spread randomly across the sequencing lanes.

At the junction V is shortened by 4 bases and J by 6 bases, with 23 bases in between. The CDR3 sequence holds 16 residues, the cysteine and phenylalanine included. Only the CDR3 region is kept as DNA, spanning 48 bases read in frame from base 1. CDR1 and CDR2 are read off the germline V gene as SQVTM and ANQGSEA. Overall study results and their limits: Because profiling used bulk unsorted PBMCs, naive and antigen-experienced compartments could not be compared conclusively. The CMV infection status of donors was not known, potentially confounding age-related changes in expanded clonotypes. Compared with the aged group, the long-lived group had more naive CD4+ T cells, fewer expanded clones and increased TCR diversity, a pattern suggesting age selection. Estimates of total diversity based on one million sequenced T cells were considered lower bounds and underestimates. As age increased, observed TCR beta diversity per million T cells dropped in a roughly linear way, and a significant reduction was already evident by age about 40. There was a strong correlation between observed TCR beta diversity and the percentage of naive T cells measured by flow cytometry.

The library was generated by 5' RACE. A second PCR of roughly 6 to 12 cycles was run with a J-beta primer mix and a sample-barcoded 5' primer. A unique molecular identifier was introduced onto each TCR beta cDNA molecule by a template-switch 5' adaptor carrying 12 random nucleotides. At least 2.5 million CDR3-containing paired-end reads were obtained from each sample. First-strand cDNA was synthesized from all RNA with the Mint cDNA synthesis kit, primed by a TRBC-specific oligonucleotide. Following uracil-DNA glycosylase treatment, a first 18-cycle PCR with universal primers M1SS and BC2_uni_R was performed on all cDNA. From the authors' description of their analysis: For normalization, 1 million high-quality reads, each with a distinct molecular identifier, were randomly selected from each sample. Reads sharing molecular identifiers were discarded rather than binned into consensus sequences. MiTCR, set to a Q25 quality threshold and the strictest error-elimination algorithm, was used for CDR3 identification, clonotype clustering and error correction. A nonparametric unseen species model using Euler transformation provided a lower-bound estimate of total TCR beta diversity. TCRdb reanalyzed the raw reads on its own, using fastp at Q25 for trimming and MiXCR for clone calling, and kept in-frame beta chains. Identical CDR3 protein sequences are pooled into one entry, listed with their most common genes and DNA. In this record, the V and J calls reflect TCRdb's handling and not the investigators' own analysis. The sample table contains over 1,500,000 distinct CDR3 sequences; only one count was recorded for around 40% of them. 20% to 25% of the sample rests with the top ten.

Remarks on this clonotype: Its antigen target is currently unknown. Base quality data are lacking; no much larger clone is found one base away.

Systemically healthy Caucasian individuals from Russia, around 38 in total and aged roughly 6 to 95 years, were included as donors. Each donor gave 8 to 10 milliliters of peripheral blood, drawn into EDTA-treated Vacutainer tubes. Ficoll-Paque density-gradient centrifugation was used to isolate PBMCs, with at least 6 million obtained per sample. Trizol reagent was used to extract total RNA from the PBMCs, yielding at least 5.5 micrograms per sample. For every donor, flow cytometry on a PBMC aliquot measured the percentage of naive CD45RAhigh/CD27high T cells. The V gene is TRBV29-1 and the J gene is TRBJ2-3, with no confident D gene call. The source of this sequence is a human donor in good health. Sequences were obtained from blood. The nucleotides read TGCAGCGTTGCTCTTCATAGTTCAGGCGCGACGGATACGCAGTATTTT. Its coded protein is CSVALHSSGATDTQYF.